Following are 27 T cell receptor beta chains from one sample sequenced in a study of blood T cells in healthy people across ages. Sample-barcoded 5' priming and a J-beta primer mix drove a second PCR of 7 to 11 cycles. From the 5' RACE reads, TCRdb called clonotypes with MiXCR, one entry per CDR3 protein. The table records more than 900,000 distinct CDR3 sequences, about 23% of them present only once. Separately, the same data were catalogued under a study of T cells of mothers and their children.

Specimen: blood. These receptors were obtained from a girl between 2 and 10 years old in good health.

This clonotype has a handful of counts. This chain uses TRBV6-2 or TRBV6-3 with TRBJ2-7; D is uncertain. Germline CDR1 is MNHEY and CDR2 is SVGEGT. V gave up 2 bases and J gave up 0 bases, with 11 bases separating them. The CDR3 is made up of 15 amino acids. As DNA, the CDR3 is TGTGCCAGCAGTTACGGCGATAAAAGCTCCTACGAGCAGTACTTC. Translation gives CASSYGDKSSYEQYF.

The chain joins TRBV29-1 to TRBJ2-7; TRBD1 might be the D (6 bases). This CDR3 region has 13 residues. Germline CDR1 reads SQVTM; CDR2 reads ANQGSEA. Trimming shortened V by 4 bases and J by 1 base, and 11 bases separated the two germline ends. The CDR3 spells CSVVPQGSYEQYF. CDR3 DNA sequence: TGCAGCGTTGTCCCTCAGGGGTCCTACGAGCAGTACTTC.

The V call is TRBV20-1, the J call TRBJ2-5; D unclear. CDR3 length equals 14 residues. The V gene lost 0 bases and the J gene lost 4 bases, with 12 bases spanning the gap. CDR1 DFQATT and CDR2 SNEGSKA come from the germline V gene (reference sequence). CDR3 nucleotides: TGCAGTGCTAGAGAGTCACCCCATCTAGAGACCCAGTACTTC. Translating gives CSARESPHLETQYF.

The V and J genes are TRBV27 and TRBJ2-7; no clear D gene. Germline CDR1 MNHEY, CDR2 SMNVEV (reference sequence). The CDR3 is 16 residues long. Trimming removed 6 bases from V and 2 bases from J, with 20 bases in between. The CDR3 protein is CASSPLVARGTYEQYF. The CDR3 nucleotides read TGTGCCAGCAGCCCCCTCGTGGCTCGCGGTACCTACGAGCAGTACTTC.

The chain employs TRBV12-5 and TRBJ2-5; D remains ambiguous. The CDR3 contains 13 residues. V was clipped by 6 bases and J by 3 bases, with 11 bases between them. Germline V CDR1 and CDR2: LGHNT, FRNRAP. CDR3 in amino acids: CASGPSRKETQYF. Here the CDR3 DNA reads TGTGCTAGTGGCCCCTCAAGGAAAGAGACCCAGTACTTC.

The gene calls are TRBV12-3 or TRBV12-4 and TRBJ2-1; no clear D. V shed 6 bases and J shed 1 base, with 7 bases lying between them. The CDR3 sequence is 13 residues long. The CDR3 bases are TGTGCCAGCAGCCCAGTATCCTACAATGAGCAGTTCTTC. Protein sequence: CASSPVSYNEQFF.

V and J are TRBV19 and TRBJ2-1; 12 bases are shared with TRBD2. Germline V gene data show CDR1 as LNHDA and CDR2 as SQIVND (reference sequence). CDR3 length: 18 residues. The ends lost 3 bases at V and 4 bases at J; junction bases unmatched: 10. CDR3 nucleotide sequence: TGTGCCAGTAGTATGACTAGCGGGAGTAAGGCGAAGTACAATGAGCAGTTCTTC. It is translated as CASSMTSGSKAKYNEQFF.

The table lists this clonotype with a few counts. The V gene is TRBV29-1, the J gene TRBJ2-6; TRBD2 might be the D (6 bases). V gave up 5 bases and J gave up 0 bases, with 14 bases separating them. This CDR3 region has 16 residues. In germline, CDR1 is SQVTM, CDR2 ANQGSEA. CDR3: CSVYGGSYSGANVLTF. The CDR3 DNA is TGCAGCGTTTATGGGGGGTCATACTCTGGGGCCAACGTCCTGACTTTC.

V is TRBV4-3 and J is TRBJ2-3, with no clear D. This CDR3 has 15 residues. Germline V CDR1 and CDR2: LGHNA, YSLEER. Trimming left V 0 bases short and J 9 bases short, with 16 bases between. The CDR3 spells CASSQEATPRVTQYF. CDR3 bases: TGCGCCAGCAGCCAAGAGGCTACTCCTCGAGTAACGCAGTATTTT.

This clonotype was detected a few times. J is TRBJ2-7 and V is TRBV28; D is unresolved. Germline values: CDR1 MDHEN, CDR2 SYDVKM. V lost 3 bases and J 0 bases, leaving 9 bases between the germline ends. The CDR3 is 14 residues long. CDR3 protein: CASSLFFSSYEQYF. In nucleotides, the CDR3 is TGTGCCAGCAGTTTGTTTTTCAGCTCCTACGAGCAGTACTTC.

This clonotype has at least ten counts. The chain recombines TRBV15 with TRBJ2-6; D unresolved. This CDR3 region has 16 residues. The germline V gene encodes CDR1 LNHNV and CDR2 YYDKDF (reference sequence). Trimming left V 4 bases short and J 0 bases short, with 10 bases between. The CDR3: CATSNRFLSGANVLTF. CDR3 sequence (DNA): TGTGCCACCAGCAACCGTTTCCTCTCTGGGGCCAACGTCCTGACTTTC. Combining the CDR3 with reference TRBV15 and TRBJ2-6 gives the whole variable domain DAMVIQNPRYQVTQFGKPVTLSCSQTLNHNVMYWYQQKSSQAPKLLFHYYDKDFNNEADTPDNFQSRRPNTSFCFLDIRSPGLGDTAMYLCATSNRFLSGANVLTFGAGSRLTVL.

This clonotype was found a few times. The conserved closing phenylalanine or tryptophan is absent in this CDR3, likely reflecting a read error. The rearrangement joins TRBV29-1 to TRBJ2-1; weak D call: TRBD1 (5 bases). V lost 6 bases, J lost 8 bases, and 14 bases lay in between. The germline V gene has CDR1 SQVTM and CDR2 ANQGSEA. The CDR3 is 12 residues long. CDR3 sequence (DNA): TGCAGCGTCAGGGTGGATAAGGATGAGCAGTTCCTC. As protein: CSVRVDKDEQFL.

This chain connects TRBV5-5 to TRBJ2-5; D remains ambiguous. Germline-derived CDR1 and CDR2 are SGHKS and YYEKEE (reference sequence). The CDR3 consists of 14 residues. V was cut by 4 bases and J by 4 bases, with 14 bases left in between. This CDR3 reads CASSPLPDGETQYF. Here the CDR3 DNA reads TGTGCCAGCAGCCCACTCCCAGACGGAGAGACCCAGTACTTC.

This clonotype came up a few times. This chain links TRBV7-8 with TRBJ1-1; D call uncertain. CDR3 size: 14 residues. Trimming removed 0 bases at V and 5 bases at J, with 10 bases between. Germline V gene data show CDR1 as SGHVS and CDR2 as FQNEAQ. This chain's CDR3 is CASSLAAAGTEAFF. The CDR3 DNA reads as TGTGCCAGCAGCTTAGCGGCGGCGGGGACTGAAGCTTTCTTT.

This clonotype was counted between two and nine times. CDR3 in amino acids: CASGFSTDTEAFF. The CDR3, as DNA: TGTGCTAGTGGTTTCTCGACGGATACTGAAGCTTTCTTT. This chain uses TRBV12-5 with TRBJ1-1; D unresolved. This CDR3 has 13 residues. CDR1 is LGHNT and CDR2 is FRNRAP in the germline V gene. V lost 3 bases to trimming and J lost 5 bases, with 10 bases between them.

As concerns this clonotype: One end of the junction does not line up with germline, which may come from a read error. This chain uses TRBV4-1 with TRBJ2-5, with TRBD1 matching 8 bases. The CDR3 has 14 residues. CDR1 is MGHRA, CDR2 YSYEKL, per germline. The CDR3 DNA follows: TGCGCCAGCAGCCCCGGACAGGGTAAAGAGACCCAGCACTTC. Protein: CASSPGQGKETQHF.

This clonotype was seen only once. The V and J genes are TRBV7-2 and TRBJ2-5, with no clear D. CDR3 length: 13 amino acids. Germline V CDR1 and CDR2: SGHTA, FQGNSA. V was shortened by 6 bases and J by 5 bases, with 13 bases between the two germline ends. The CDR3 sequence: CASRSYHLETQYF. The CDR3 region has the DNA TGTGCCAGCAGGTCCTACCATTTGGAGACCCAGTACTTC. The full variable domain, in which reference TRBV7-2 and TRBJ2-5 provide the parts outside the CDR3, is GAGVSQSPSNKVTEKGKDVELRCDPISGHTALYWYRQSLGQGLEFLIYFQGNSAPDKSGLPSDRFSAERTGGSVSTLTIQRTQQEDSAVYLCASRSYHLETQYFGPGTRLLVL.

This clonotype was recorded a few times. The chain is built from TRBV27 and TRBJ1-5, with D perhaps matching TRBD1 (6 bases). The CDR3 length is 15 residues. Per the germline V gene, CDR1 is MNHEY and CDR2 is SMNVEV (reference sequence). V was pared by 3 bases and J by 4 bases, with 13 bases between. As DNA, the CDR3 is TGTGCCAGCAGTTTGGGGGGCCTTATTAATCAGCCCCAGCATTTT. It specifies CASSLGGLINQPQHF.

The chain carries TRBV4-1 and TRBJ2-5, with D possibly TRBD1 on 5 matching bases. V was shortened by 1 base and J by 3 bases, with 6 bases between the two germline ends. Per germline, CDR1 MGHRA and CDR2 YSYEKL. The CDR3 covers 13 residues. This chain's CDR3 is CASSQGQKETQYF. For the CDR3, the DNA is TGCGCCAGCAGCCAAGGACAGAAAGAGACCCAGTACTTC.

The rearrangement uses TRBV5-1 and TRBJ2-1, with 9 bases identical to TRBD1. Per the germline V gene, CDR1 is SGHRS and CDR2 is YFSETQ. Trimming took 0 bases from V and 9 from J; bases not matched to a gene: 4. This CDR3 comprises 14 residues. In DNA form, the CDR3 reads TGCGCCAGCAGCTTGGCCGGGACAGGGATTGAGCAGTTCTTC. Encoded protein: CASSLAGTGIEQFF.

V usage is TRBV20-1 and J usage is TRBJ1-1, with 11 bases aligning to TRBD1. Unmatched junction bases numbered 3, after V lost 5 bases and J lost 1 base. CDR1 is DFQATT and CDR2 is SNEGSKA in the germline V gene (reference sequence). CDR3 length: 14 amino acids. The CDR3 nucleotides are TGCAGTGCTCGGGGACAGGGGGAGAACACTGAAGCTTTCTTT. Its protein is CSARGQGENTEAFF.

For this clonotype: Mismatch with germline at one junction end may stem from a read error. CDR3 nucleotides: TGTGCCTGCAGTGAGGGCTACTTGGGAGCAGAGACCCAGTACTTC. Translated, it gives CACSEGYLGAETQYF. The V call is TRBV6-1, the J call TRBJ2-5, with a tentative D call TRBD2 (5 bases). This CDR3 has 15 amino acids. In germline, CDR1 is MNHNS, CDR2 SASEGT.

The sample holds many counts of this clonotype. The chain recombines TRBV19 with TRBJ2-4, with D hard to call. The V end lost 10 bases, the J end lost 3 bases, and 10 bases lay between the germline ends. CDR3 length equals 12 residues. Looked up from germline, CDR1 is LNHDA and CDR2 is SQIVND (reference sequence). The CDR3 protein is CATVMGKNIQYF. In DNA, the CDR3 is TGTGCCACTGTTATGGGCAAAAACATTCAGTACTTC.

This chain links TRBV27 with TRBJ2-7; D unclear. Trimming pared 3 bases from V and 3 bases from J, leaving 15 bases between. CDR3 length: 15 residues. Germline V lookup: CDR1 MNHEY, CDR2 SMNVEV (reference sequence). The CDR3 DNA is TGTGCCAGCAGTTTGATCCGGGTTGCCGTCTACGAGCAGTACTTC. Protein sequence: CASSLIRVAVYEQYF.

The gene calls are TRBV6-5 and TRBJ2-5; D possibly corresponds to TRBD2 (6 bases). The tail of the sequence fits TRBJ2-1 better, so the J call may be wrong. The CDR3 length is 15 residues. CDR1 MNHEY and CDR2 SVGAGI come from the germline V gene. CDR3 loop: CASSYSTRGDNEQFF. Here the CDR3 DNA reads TGTGCCAGCAGTTACTCGACTAGGGGAGACAATGAGCAGTTCTTC.

This clonotype turned up a few times. This chain links TRBV4-2 with TRBJ2-7; D is undetermined. Germline V lookup: CDR1 LGHNA, CDR2 YNFKEQ. CDR3 length equals 13 residues. Trimming left V 0 bases short and J 7 bases short, with 10 bases between. CDR3 DNA: TGTGCCAGCAGCCAAGAGGGCAGCCAGGAGCAGTACTTC. This translates into CASSQEGSQEQYF.

The chain is built from TRBV20-1 and TRBJ2-2, with D uncertain. This CDR3 contains 18 residues. Looked up from germline, CDR1 is DFQATT and CDR2 is SNEGSKA (reference sequence). V was shortened by 0 bases and J by 6 bases, with 23 bases between the two germline ends. In DNA, the CDR3 is TGCAGTGCTAGAGATCTAGGCTACCCAGAGCAATGTCCCGGGGAGCTGTTTTTT. Its protein product is CSARDLGYPEQCPGELFF.